The 10 T cell receptor beta chains below come from one sample, sequenced in a study of T cell responses to AZD1222 COVID-19 vaccine. TCRdb's copy holds only in-frame clones and misses some; the assay was immunoSEQ multiplex PCR. The top ten hold about 1.5% of the sample, which has 96,000 or so clones, approximately 90% seen once. Here the sequenced sample was peripheral blood, taken on day 0 of AZD1222 vaccination. These receptors all stem from an adult in good health.

The chain combines TRBV11-2 with TRBJ2-3; no clear D gene. CDR1 is SGHAT, CDR2 FQNNGV, per germline. The V and J ends lost 5 bases and 2 bases respectively, with 11 bases between them. The CDR3 length is 14 residues. CDR3 in DNA: TGTGCCAGCAGCCTAATTGGGGACACAGATACGCAGTATTTT. Translation: CASSLIGDTDTQYF. The full variable domain, in which reference TRBV11-2 and TRBJ2-3 provide the parts outside the CDR3, is EAGVAQSPRYKIIEKRQSVAFWCNPISGHATLYWYQQILGQGPKLLIQFQNNGVVDDSQLPKDRFSAERLKGVDSTLKIQPAKLEDSAVYLCASSLIGDTDTQYFGPGTRLTVL.

This clone was counted once. The V gene is TRBV2, the J gene TRBJ2-1; D perhaps matches TRBD1 (5 bases). This CDR3 comprises 13 residues. The V end was cut by 2 bases, the J end by 14 bases, with 16 bases between. Germline-derived CDR1 and CDR2 are SNHLY and FYNNEI. Written as DNA, the CDR3 is TGTGCCAGCAGTGAACTAACGGGCAGGGATAAGTTCTTC. Residues: CASSELTGRDKFF.

The J gene is TRBJ1-2, the V gene TRBV14, with a possible D match to TRBD1 (6 bases). CDR1 is SGHDN, CDR2 FVKESK, per germline. The CDR3 is 16 residues long. V gave up 2 bases and J gave up 2 bases, with 15 bases separating them. CDR3 in DNA: TGTGCCAGCAGCCAACTCTTTGGCCAGGGGAACTATGGCTACACCTTC. Residues: CASSQLFGQGNYGYTF.

V usage is TRBV19 and J usage is TRBJ1-1; D might be TRBD1 (5 bases). Germline V gives CDR1 LNHDA, CDR2 SQIVND (reference sequence). The CDR3 totals 12 residues. V dropped 7 bases and J dropped 11 bases, with 17 bases sitting between them. Here the CDR3 DNA reads TGTGCCAGTATGGGGGACGTTATGGTTGCTTTCTTT. It is translated as CASMGDVMVAFF.

The chain recombines TRBV7-3 with TRBJ2-5; 7 nucleotides match TRBD2. CDR1 is SGHTA, CDR2 FQGTGA, per germline. The V segment lost 2 bases and the J segment 5 bases; nucleotides outside the gene matches: 5. The CDR3 extends over 14 amino acids. The CDR3 DNA reads TGTGCCAGCAGCTTACCAGGAGCGGGGGAGACCCAGTACTTC. It specifies CASSLPGAGETQYF.

As DNA, the CDR3 is TGCGCCAGCTCAGGAGCAGGAAGGGGAACGGAGAGGCCCCAGCATTTT. Translation gives CASSGAGRGTERPQHF. The rearrangement joins TRBV5-1 to TRBJ1-5; perhaps TRBD1 as D (5 bases). The germline V and J ends were trimmed by 7 bases and 9 bases, with 26 bases remaining between them. The germline V gene has CDR1 SGHRS and CDR2 YFSETQ. The CDR3 runs to 16 residues.

The rearrangement links TRBV7-8 to TRBJ2-7; the match to TRBD2 covers 7 bases. The CDR3 contains 15 residues. Germline-derived CDR1 and CDR2 are SGHVS and FQNEAQ. The J segment lost 4 bases and the V segment lost 1 base, leaving 7 bases of the junction unmatched. CDR3 in amino acids: CASSLGLAATYEQYF. The CDR3 DNA reads as TGTGCCAGCAGCTTAGGGCTAGCGGCGACATACGAGCAGTACTTC.

This clone has a single count. The gene calls are TRBV4-1 and TRBJ2-7; TRBD2 matches 7 bases. The CDR3 extends over 15 amino acids. Unmatched junction bases numbered 4, after V lost 0 bases and J lost 2 bases. The germline gives CDR1 MGHRA, CDR2 YSYEKL. The CDR3 spells CASSQDLGGAYEQYF. The CDR3 DNA reads TGCGCCAGCAGCCAAGATTTGGGGGGGGCCTACGAGCAGTACTTC.

The chain couples TRBV5-6 to TRBJ1-1; tentatively, D is TRBD1 (5 bases). This CDR3 comprises 14 residues. Trimming removed 7 bases at V and 0 bases at J, with 13 bases between. CDR1 SGHDT and CDR2 YYEEEE come from the germline V gene. The CDR3 sequence is CASGQGVLNTEAFF. Here the CDR3 DNA reads TGTGCCAGCGGTCAGGGCGTATTGAACACTGAAGCTTTCTTT.

There are a few counts of this clone. This rearrangement joins TRBV19 to TRBJ1-1; a weak D match, TRBD1 (6 bases). The V end was cut by 4 bases, the J end by 6 bases, with 15 bases between. This CDR3 comprises 14 residues. Germline CDR1 reads LNHDA; CDR2 reads SQIVND (reference sequence). The CDR3 spells CASSRGDRRPEAFF. CDR3 DNA sequence: TGTGCCAGTAGTAGGGGCGACAGGCGGCCTGAAGCTTTCTTT.